These T cell receptor beta chains were read from a single sample in a study of CD8 T cells in Susac syndrome. Via MiXCR, TCRdb re-called the immunoSEQ multiplex PCR reads, giving one row per CDR3 protein. The sample shows around 200,000 distinct CDR3 sequences, 95% of them seen only once. The sequencing sample was made of CD4+ T cells from PBMCs. The origin of the receptors is a human donor with multiple sclerosis. Each CDR3 is given with its conserved first and last residue. A D gene is named only where the DNA matches it firmly. For some rows the clone size is stated as once, few or many, or as a class when expanded; others skip it.

clone_size: -
v_call: TRBV25-1
j_call: TRBJ1-1
d_call: -
cdr3_nt: TGTGCCAGCAGTAAGGACAGATCGAACACTGAAGCTTTCTTT
cdr3_aa: CASSKDRSNTEAFF

clone_size: -
v_call: TRBV20-1
j_call: TRBJ2-7
d_call: -
cdr3_nt: TGCAGTGCTAGAGAGGCAGGGAATCCCTACGAGCAGTACTTC
cdr3_aa: CSAREAGNPYEQYF

clone_size: once
v_call: TRBV12-3/TRBV12-4
j_call: TRBJ2-2
d_call: TRBD2
cdr3_nt: TGTGCCAGCAGCCCTCCACCGGGAGGTGTCACCGGGGAGCTGTTTTTT
cdr3_aa: CASSPPPGGVTGELFF

clone_size: -
v_call: TRBV3-1
j_call: TRBJ1-2
d_call: -
cdr3_nt: TGTGCCAGCAGCTCCCGGACCAACTATGGCTACACCTTC
cdr3_aa: CASSSRTNYGYTF

clone_size: -
v_call: TRBV29-1
j_call: TRBJ2-7
d_call: -
cdr3_nt: TGCAGCGTTTCCGCATCCTGGGGCGAGCAGTACTTC
cdr3_aa: CSVSASWGEQYF

clone_size: -
v_call: TRBV29-1
j_call: TRBJ1-2
d_call: TRBD1
cdr3_nt: TGCAGCGTTGCGCCGGGACAGGGGGCTTCTGGCTATGGCTACACCTTC
cdr3_aa: CSVAPGQGASGYGYTF

clone_size: -
v_call: TRBV6-5
j_call: TRBJ2-4
d_call: -
cdr3_nt: TGTGCCAGCAGTTACTCGGGGGACAACAATCAGTACTTC
cdr3_aa: CASSYSGDNNQYF

clone_size: once
v_call: TRBV3-1
j_call: TRBJ2-7
d_call: -
cdr3_nt: TGTGCCAGCAGCCTATTCGGGCCTACCTACGAGCAGTACTTC
cdr3_aa: CASSLFGPTYEQYF

clone_size: -
v_call: TRBV20-1
j_call: TRBJ2-7
d_call: -
cdr3_nt: TGCAGTGTCCGAGGGAGTCGTTACGAGCAGTACTTC
cdr3_aa: CSVRGSRYEQYF

clone_size: -
v_call: TRBV5-4
j_call: TRBJ1-5
d_call: -
cdr3_nt: TGTGCCAGCAGCTTGTGGGAGGCAGGCAATCAGCCCCAGCATTTT
cdr3_aa: CASSLWEAGNQPQHF

clone_size: -
v_call: TRBV30
j_call: TRBJ2-2
d_call: -
cdr3_nt: TGTGCCTGGGGGGGACTCACCGGGGAGCTGTTTTTT
cdr3_aa: CAWGGLTGELFF

clone_size: -
v_call: TRBV5-6
j_call: TRBJ2-6
d_call: -
cdr3_nt: TGTGCCAGCAGCTTAACGGGGGCCAACGTCCTGATTTTC
cdr3_aa: CASSLTGANVLIF

clone_size: -
v_call: TRBV3-1
j_call: TRBJ2-5
d_call: -
cdr3_nt: TGTGCCAGCAGCCAAGTGTCTCTCCAAGGTTTCCAAGAGACCCAGTACTTC
cdr3_aa: CASSQVSLQGFQETQYF

clone_size: -
v_call: TRBV6-6
j_call: TRBJ2-7
d_call: -
cdr3_nt: TGTGCCAGCAGTAAGGACAGCTACGAGCAGTACTTC
cdr3_aa: CASSKDSYEQYF

clone_size: -
v_call: TRBV5-1
j_call: TRBJ2-1
d_call: -
cdr3_nt: TGCGCCAGCAGCTTGGACAGTCGTTTGTTCTTC
cdr3_aa: CASSLDSRLFF

clone_size: -
v_call: TRBV10-3
j_call: TRBJ2-1
d_call: -
cdr3_nt: TGTGCCATCAGTGAACCCCGCGAGTACAATGAGCAGTTCTTC
cdr3_aa: CAISEPREYNEQFF

clone_size: -
v_call: TRBV29-1
j_call: TRBJ1-2
d_call: -
cdr3_nt: TGCAGCGTTGACAAGGGCATCGGCTATGGCTACACCTTC
cdr3_aa: CSVDKGIGYGYTF

clone_size: -
v_call: TRBV11-1
j_call: TRBJ1-6
d_call: -
cdr3_nt: TGTGCCAGCAGCTTTCAGGGGAGAATTTCACCCCTCCACTTT
cdr3_aa: CASSFQGRISPLHF

clone_size: -
v_call: TRBV29-1
j_call: TRBJ1-1
d_call: -
cdr3_nt: TGCAGCAACGAGGGCGCCATGAACACTGAAGCTTTCTTT
cdr3_aa: CSNEGAMNTEAFF

clone_size: -
v_call: TRBV5-4
j_call: TRBJ2-3
d_call: -
cdr3_nt: TGTGCCAGCAGCTTGGTGTCCCGCACAGATACGCAGTATTTT
cdr3_aa: CASSLVSRTDTQYF